This T cell receptor beta chain originates from a study of Graves' ophthalmopathy and Graves' hyperthyroidism. Study background: A follow-up of 18 months without ophthalmopathy meant that hyperthyroidism was stable.

V lost 5 bases to trimming and J lost 14 bases, with 12 bases between them. CDR1 and CDR2 from the germline V gene are SNHLY and FYNNEI. There are 10 residues in the CDR3. Ten or more counts support this clonotype. Hyperthyroidism in these 18- to 65-year-old patients was newly diagnosed, lasting under 2 months. Certain patients were not enrolled. These were patients with other autoimmune diseases, uncontrolled infections, pregnancy or lactation. The diagnostic workup employed clinical symptoms, serum thyroxine, TRAb, thyroid ultrasound and orbital computed tomography. The authors amplified TCR beta CDR3 regions from RNA transcripts. The authors performed first-round RT-PCR with HTBI primers and then a second-round multiplex PCR. TCRdb re-analysed the multiplex PCR reads in MiXCR, keeping a single row per CDR3 protein. The sample comprises 500,000 to 700,000 distinct CDR3 sequences, less than 40% of which are singletons, and around 4.6% rests with the top ten.

The specimen was peripheral blood or thyroid tissue (not recorded which). The chain recombines TRBV2 with TRBJ1-1; weak D call: TRBD1 (5 bases). The clonotype comes from an adult man with Graves' hyperthyroidism. CDR3 nucleotide sequence: TGTGCCAGCAGTCGGGGGTGGGCCTTCTTT. Its protein is CASSRGWAFF.